This is a list of T cell receptor beta chains from one sample in a study of T cell responses to AZD1222 COVID-19 vaccine. Using immunoSEQ multiplex PCR, the repertoire was profiled, and TCRdb retains in-frame clones only, with some absent. The sample has around 200,000 clones; roughly 88% are singletons. Sequenced material: peripheral blood, taken on day 0 of AZD1222 vaccination. Receptor source: an adult in good health. Both conserved end residues are part of each CDR3. D genes are given only for firm matches. For some rows the clone size is stated as once, few or many, or as a class when expanded; others skip it.

j_gene,d_gene,v_gene,abundance,CDR3nt,CDR3aa
TRBJ2-1,NA,TRBV20-1,NA,TGCAGTGCTAGTCGAGGAGAGCTTTACAATGAGCAGTTCTTC,CSASRGELYNEQFF
TRBJ2-5,NA,TRBV5-1,NA,TGCGCCAGCAGTATGGGGGAGACCCAGTACTTC,CASSMGETQYF
TRBJ1-3,NA,TRBV11-2,NA,TGTGCCAGCAGCCCCCATCAGGTCACAGGGCCCAGCTCTGGAAACACCATATATTTT,CASSPHQVTGPSSGNTIYF
TRBJ2-7,NA,TRBV19,NA,TGTGCCAGTAGTATAGTAGGGAGCCGTAACGGCGAGCAGTACTTC,CASSIVGSRNGEQYF
TRBJ2-7,NA,TRBV6-1,NA,TGTGCCAGCAGTGAGCACATCCGGATCTCCTACGAGCAGTACTTC,CASSEHIRISYEQYF
TRBJ1-3,NA,TRBV5-5,once,TGTGCCAGCAGCTTCAGTGGAAACACCATATATTTT,CASSFSGNTIYF
TRBJ1-5,NA,TRBV19,NA,TGTGCCAGTAGTATAGGGACCGTAGGTAGCAATCAGCCCCAGCATTTT,CASSIGTVGSNQPQHF
TRBJ2-7,NA,TRBV4-3,NA,TGCGCCAGCAGCCAAGGTTCAGGTGCCTACGAGCAGTACTTC,CASSQGSGAYEQYF
TRBJ2-1,TRBD2,TRBV18,NA,TGTGCCAGCTCACCACCAGGCGGGAGGGCCGACAATGAGCAGTTCTTC,CASSPPGGRADNEQFF
TRBJ1-1,NA,TRBV7-9,NA,TGTGCCAGCAGCATTGAGGGGGACACTGAAGCTTTCTTT,CASSIEGDTEAFF
TRBJ2-3,NA,TRBV4-2,NA,TGTGCCAGCAGCCAAGAACGGTTCACAGATACGCAGTATTTT,CASSQERFTDTQYF
TRBJ1-5,NA,TRBV3-1/TRBV3-2,NA,TGTGCCAGCAGCCAAAACCGGGGGGGCGATCAGCCCCAGCATTTT,CASSQNRGGDQPQHF
TRBJ1-1,NA,TRBV5-1,NA,TGCGCCAGCAGCCTCCCGGGACCTGGGACTGAAGCTTTCTTT,CASSLPGPGTEAFF
TRBJ2-7,TRBD1,TRBV6-5,NA,TGTGCCAGCAGCTCCGACAGGGTCAACGAGCAGTACTTC,CASSSDRVNEQYF
TRBJ2-3,NA,TRBV7-9,once,TGTGCCAGCAGCACAAGACAGTGGAGCACAGATACGCAGTATTTT,CASSTRQWSTDTQYF
TRBJ1-4,NA,TRBV2,NA,TGTGCCAGCGGGGGCTCTAATGAAAAACTGTTTTTT,CASGGSNEKLFF
TRBJ1-5,NA,TRBV10-2,once,TGCGCCAGCAGTGGAGAGGTGACTAGCAATCAGCCCCAGCATTTT,CASSGEVTSNQPQHF
TRBJ2-7,NA,TRBV7-2,NA,TGTGCCAGCTTGGGCCTCTACGAGCAGTACTTC,CASLGLYEQYF
TRBJ2-5,NA,TRBV7-9,NA,TGTGCCAGCAGCCAGGGGTGGTTGGAGACCCAGTACTTC,CASSQGWLETQYF
TRBJ2-5,NA,TRBV11-2,NA,TGTGCCAGCAGCTTAGATCTGGTCCTAGAGACCCAGTACTTC,CASSLDLVLETQYF
TRBJ1-3,NA,TRBV2,NA,TGTGCCAGCAGTGAATTGGTCGCGGTTCCTAGAAACACCATATATTTT,CASSELVAVPRNTIYF
TRBJ1-1,NA,TRBV5-6,NA,TGTGCCAGCAGCGGGAAACGATCGAAAGCTTTCTTT,CASSGKRSKAFF
TRBJ1-1,NA,TRBV18,NA,TGTGCCAGCTCACCGACGATGGAACTGGACACTGAAGCTTTCTTT,CASSPTMELDTEAFF
TRBJ2-3,NA,TRBV4-1,few,TGCGCCAGCAGTCGGGTGGCGGGGAGAACTAGCACAGATACGCAGTATTTT,CASSRVAGRTSTDTQYF
TRBJ1-2,NA,TRBV6-5,NA,TGTGCCAACTTTGACAGGAGCTATGGCTACACCTTC,CANFDRSYGYTF
TRBJ2-5,NA,TRBV5-5,NA,TGTGCCAGCAGCTTGGTTGAGACCCAGTACTTC,CASSLVETQYF
TRBJ1-4,NA,TRBV5-6,NA,TGTGCCAGCAGCTCCATTCGGGGAAAACTGTTTTTT,CASSSIRGKLFF
TRBJ2-1,TRBD1,TRBV4-1,NA,TGCGCCAGCAGCCATTCCGGGACAGGCGGCGATGAGCAGTTCTTC,CASSHSGTGGDEQFF
TRBJ1-2,NA,TRBV24-1,NA,TGTGCCACCAGTGACCCGGGACGGGGTGGCTACACCTTC,CATSDPGRGGYTF
TRBJ1-1,NA,TRBV7-9,once,TGTGCCAGCAGCTTAGAAGCCCGGAACACTGAAGCTTTCTTT,CASSLEARNTEAFF
TRBJ1-6,NA,TRBV7-9,NA,TGTGCCAGCAGCTTAGAACAGGATAATTCACCCCTCCACTTT,CASSLEQDNSPLHF
TRBJ1-5,TRBD1,TRBV11-2,NA,TGTGCCAGCAGCTTGGACAGGGGGAATAATCAGCCCCAGCATTTT,CASSLDRGNNQPQHF
TRBJ2-1,NA,TRBV21-1,NA,TGTGCCAGCAGCCTATCCGGGACTAGCGGGAGTCGCGAGCAGTTCTTC,CASSLSGTSGSREQFF
TRBJ1-5,NA,TRBV19,once,TGTTCTCGAGAAGGGGACGGCAATCAGCCCCAGCATTTT,CSREGDGNQPQHF
TRBJ2-3,NA,TRBV7-9,NA,TGTGCCAGCAGCTTATCTACAGATACGCAGTATTTT,CASSLSTDTQYF
TRBJ2-2,TRBD1,TRBV24-1,NA,TGTGCCACCAGTGATGCCGGGACAGGGAGAGGGGAGCTGTTTTTT,CATSDAGTGRGELFF
TRBJ1-2,TRBD1,TRBV5-5,NA,TGTGCCAGCAGCTCCCCGGGACAGGGGGCCCGGGGCTACACCTTC,CASSSPGQGARGYTF
TRBJ2-5,NA,TRBV23-1,NA,TGCGCCAGCAGTCAATTTGGGTCAAACAGGGAGGGACAAGAGACCCAGTACTTC,CASSQFGSNREGQETQYF
TRBJ2-2,TRBD1,TRBV10-3,once,TGTGCCAACCGACAGGGTCCCGGCACCGGGGAGCTGTTTTTT,CANRQGPGTGELFF
TRBJ1-5,NA,TRBV3-1/TRBV3-2,NA,TGTGCCAGCAGCCCCAGCCCGGCGCGGAATCAGCCCCAGCATTTT,CASSPSPARNQPQHF
TRBJ1-1,NA,TRBV18,NA,TGTGCCAGCTCACTTGACCCGAACACTGAAGCTTTCTTT,CASSLDPNTEAFF
TRBJ1-6,NA,TRBV7-2,NA,TGTGCCAGCAGCTTAGACTCACAGGAGACTTCACCCCTCCACTTT,CASSLDSQETSPLHF
TRBJ2-2,NA,TRBV5-1,NA,TGCGCCAGCAGCCAGACCTCTCTGCCCGGGGAGCTGTTTTTT,CASSQTSLPGELFF
TRBJ1-1,TRBD1,TRBV15,NA,TGTGCCACCAGCGGAGGGGGCCTGAACACTGAAGCTTTCTTT,CATSGGGLNTEAFF
TRBJ2-4,NA,TRBV29-1,NA,TGCAGCGTTACCCAAAACATTCAGTACTTC,CSVTQNIQYF
TRBJ1-4,NA,TRBV2,NA,TGTGCCAGCAAGGCGGGGAGAGGGGAAAAACTGTTTTTT,CASKAGRGEKLFF
TRBJ2-3,TRBD2,TRBV14,NA,TGTGCCAGCAGCCCCTCTCGGGGCGGGAGAAGGGGTCGGAGCACAGATACGCAGTATTTT,CASSPSRGGRRGRSTDTQYF
TRBJ2-1,TRBD1,TRBV14,NA,TGTGCCAGCAGCCCGACAGGGTACGGTGAGCAGTTCTTC,CASSPTGYGEQFF
TRBJ1-5,NA,TRBV28,NA,TGTGCCAGCAGTTCCCGGAGAGGGAGGGGGAGCAATCAGCCCCAGCATTTT,CASSSRRGRGSNQPQHF
TRBJ2-7,TRBD1,TRBV4-1,NA,TGCGCCAGCAGCCAAGAAGGGACAGGGTTCTACGAGCAGTACTTC,CASSQEGTGFYEQYF
TRBJ2-1,NA,TRBV28,NA,TGTGCCAGCAGGGAGCAAGGGTCCCAGGGCAATGAGCAGTTCTTC,CASREQGSQGNEQFF
TRBJ2-7,NA,TRBV28,NA,TGTGCCAGCAGTTTATATCCGGGTTACGAGCAGTACTTC,CASSLYPGYEQYF